The present TCR beta chain was sequenced within a study of cytomegalovirus exposure and HLA in healthy donors. Study-level findings and limits: Later analysis associated a missense DCLRE1C variant with TCR beta V- and J-gene trimming.

Primers for the PCR totalled 60 Vbeta and 13 Jbeta. Assay: immunoSEQ multiplex PCR; the TCRdb copy retains only in-frame clones and omits some. The sample yields 100,000 to 150,000 clones, approximately 84% seen once. As regards this clone: Its antigen remains unidentified.

Sequencing input: PBMCs. This receptor was obtained from a boy between 2 and 10 years old in good health and CMV-seronegative.

DNA for the CDR3: TGTGCCAGCAAACCGGGACAGAACCATCAGCCCCAGCATTTT. Protein sequence: CASKPGQNHQPQHF. V is TRBV6-5 and J is TRBJ1-5; 7 bases are shared with TRBD1. In germline, CDR1 is MNHEY, CDR2 SVGAGI. The CDR3 contains 14 residues. V lost 7 bases, J lost 5 bases, and 8 bases stayed unmatched.